This T cell receptor beta chain appears in the sequencing data of a study of Graves' ophthalmopathy and Graves' hyperthyroidism. Points from the study as a whole: Sensitivity reached 70% to 71% and specificity approximately 72% when the model predicted ophthalmopathy progression. Also, most clonotypes expanded in the thyroid above 0.001 frequency appeared in blood. The 13-signature model separated ophthalmopathy from stable hyperthyroidism at almost 90% sensitivity and around 81% specificity.

RNA transcripts served as template for amplifying TCR beta CDR3 sequences. An initial RT-PCR round employing HTBI primers preceded a second-round multiplex PCR. Using its own MiXCR run on the multiplex PCR reads, TCRdb lists one record per CDR3 protein. The sample records 260,000 or so distinct CDR3 sequences, around 50% being singletons. Per the germline V gene, CDR1 is ENHRY and CDR2 is SYGVKD. The CDR3 sequence is 16 residues long. Trimming at V came to 0 bases and at J to 5 bases, leaving 3 bases not matched to a gene. For this clonotype: As yet, its antigen is unknown.

The sample comprised peripheral blood. V usage is TRBV10-3 and J usage is TRBJ2-7; 14 nucleotides line up with TRBD2. This receptor was identified in an adult man with Graves' ophthalmopathy. This chain's CDR3 is CAISESGTSGRNEQYF. DNA of the CDR3: TGTGCCATCAGTGAGTCGGGGACTAGCGGGAGAAACGAGCAGTACTTC.